This TCR beta chain came from a study of cytomegalovirus exposure and HLA in healthy donors. Study-wide context: Caucasian-associated ancestry cluster membership applied to around 76% of approximately 420 genotyped donors. Study-wide results and caveats: Later genetic work tied a missense DCLRE1C variant to beta-chain V and J trimming. Excluded were some V segments that proved indistinguishable, including TRBV6-2 and TRBV6-3. The authors enumerated around 150 TCR beta chains as linked to cytomegalovirus.

A note on this clone: Its antigen is still unknown.

13 Jbeta primers and 60 Vbeta primers were used for the PCR. Here immunoSEQ multiplex PCR was the method, and the copy in TCRdb shows in-frame clones only, minus some. Of some 180,000 clones in the sample, about 77% were seen once. The CDR3 extends over 15 amino acids. V was pared by 4 bases and J by 4 bases, with 5 bases of the junction left unmatched. Germline lookup yields CDR1 LGHNA and CDR2 YSLEER. Input material: PBMCs. V gene TRBV4-3 combines with J gene TRBJ2-7; TRBD2 agrees at 12 bases. The TCR originated in a female donor in good health and CMV-seronegative. The CDR3 spells CASSRRLAGAYEQYF. The CDR3 DNA is TGCGCCAGCAGCCGACGACTAGCGGGAGCTTACGAGCAGTACTTC.